The rows below give T cell receptor beta chains drawn from one sample of a study of blood T cells in healthy people across ages. Each CDR3 protein is one row after TCRdb ran MiXCR on the 5' RACE reads. The table records about 2 million distinct CDR3 sequences, approximately 50% of them present only once. Sequenced input: blood. These receptors were obtained from a woman aged 40-49 years in good health. The CDR3 runs from the conserved cysteine through the conserved F or W. D genes are given only for firm matches. Size is stated for part of the rows, as once, few or many counts, or as a class when the clone is expanded.

j_gene: TRBJ2-5
d_gene: TRBD1
len: 16
v_gene: TRBV7-2
abundance: few
CDR3aa: CASSSRQGTYTETQYF
CDR3nt: TGTGCCAGCAGCTCCAGACAGGGAACTTACACTGAGACCCAGTACTTC

j_gene: TRBJ2-5
d_gene: .
len: 15
v_gene: TRBV12-3/TRBV12-4
abundance: .
CDR3aa: CASSLDLGIWETQYF
CDR3nt: TGTGCCAGCAGTTTAGACCTGGGGATTTGGGAGACCCAGTACTTC

j_gene: TRBJ2-7
d_gene: TRBD1
len: 14
v_gene: TRBV7-2
abundance: .
CDR3aa: CVSSPRTGAYEQYF
CDR3nt: TGTGTCAGCAGCCCCCGGACAGGGGCCTACGAGCAGTACTTC

j_gene: TRBJ1-2
d_gene: TRBD1
len: 17
v_gene: TRBV27
abundance: .
CDR3aa: CASSLFGQGERRGGYTF
CDR3nt: TGTGCCAGCAGTTTGTTTGGACAGGGGGAGCGGCGGGGGGGCTACACCTTC

j_gene: TRBJ1-2
d_gene: .
len: 16
v_gene: TRBV5-1
abundance: many
CDR3aa: CASSLPQGRTNYGYTF
CDR3nt: TGCGCCAGCAGCTTACCCCAGGGCCGCACTAACTATGGCTACACCTTC

j_gene: TRBJ1-1
d_gene: TRBD1
len: 14
v_gene: TRBV10-3
abundance: .
CDR3aa: CAISEAGTGNRAFF
CDR3nt: TGTGCCATCAGCGAGGCCGGGACAGGGAATCGCGCTTTCTTT

j_gene: TRBJ1-6
d_gene: .
len: 15
v_gene: TRBV28
abundance: .
CDR3aa: CASSLFGRNNSPLHF
CDR3nt: TGTGCCAGCAGCCTTTTTGGGAGAAATAATTCACCCCTCCACTTT

j_gene: TRBJ1-4
d_gene: .
len: 16
v_gene: TRBV11-2
abundance: .
CDR3aa: CASSPNRGRGREKLFF
CDR3nt: TGTGCCAGCAGCCCAAACCGGGGCAGGGGTAGAGAAAAACTGTTTTTT

j_gene: TRBJ2-1
d_gene: TRBD2
len: 16
v_gene: TRBV20-1
abundance: .
CDR3aa: CSARTSGGITYNEQFF
CDR3nt: TGCAGTGCGCGGACTAGCGGGGGGATCACCTACAATGAGCAGTTCTTC

j_gene: TRBJ2-1
d_gene: TRBD1
len: 17
v_gene: TRBV11-2
abundance: .
CDR3aa: CASSVGAGTGSSNEQFF
CDR3nt: TGTGCCAGCAGCGTCGGAGCTGGGACAGGGTCGTCGAATGAGCAGTTCTTC

j_gene: TRBJ2-3
d_gene: .
len: 14
v_gene: TRBV6-2/TRBV6-3
abundance: .
CDR3aa: CASSEGSITDTQYF
CDR3nt: TGTGCCAGCAGTGAGGGCTCCATCACAGATACGCAGTATTTT

j_gene: TRBJ2-6
d_gene: .
len: 17
v_gene: TRBV7-2
abundance: .
CDR3aa: CASSSTGRRSGANVLTF
CDR3nt: TGTGCCAGCAGCTCTACCGGACGGCGCTCTGGGGCCAACGTCCTGACTTTC

j_gene: TRBJ2-7
d_gene: TRBD1
len: 15
v_gene: TRBV6-1
abundance: .
CDR3aa: CASRAFTGGNYEQYF
CDR3nt: TGTGCCAGCAGGGCTTTTACAGGGGGAAACTACGAGCAGTACTTC

j_gene: TRBJ2-7
d_gene: .
len: 17
v_gene: TRBV12-5
abundance: .
CDR3aa: CASGLVQNQGGLYEQYF
CDR3nt: TGTGCTAGTGGTTTGGTACAAAACCAGGGGGGGTTATACGAGCAGTACTTC

j_gene: TRBJ2-7
d_gene: .
len: 16
v_gene: TRBV10-3
abundance: .
CDR3aa: CAISERTAGSYNEQYF
CDR3nt: TGTGCCATCAGTGAGCGGACGGCAGGGTCCTACAATGAGCAGTACTTC

j_gene: TRBJ2-5
d_gene: .
len: 15
v_gene: TRBV19
abundance: once
CDR3aa: CASSKPGTAQETQYF
CDR3nt: TGTGCCAGTAGCAAACCCGGGACCGCGCAAGAGACCCAGTACTTC

j_gene: TRBJ2-1
d_gene: .
len: 13
v_gene: TRBV6-5
abundance: few
CDR3aa: CASRDFSYNEQFF
CDR3nt: TGTGCCAGCAGGGACTTCTCCTACAATGAGCAGTTCTTC

j_gene: TRBJ1-2
d_gene: TRBD1
len: 13
v_gene: TRBV7-9
abundance: few
CDR3aa: CASSSDRVAGYTF
CDR3nt: TGTGCCAGCAGCTCGGACAGGGTGGCTGGCTACACCTTC

j_gene: TRBJ2-5
d_gene: .
len: 13
v_gene: TRBV10-3
abundance: few
CDR3aa: CAISTIYGETQYF
CDR3nt: TGTGCCATCAGTACCATTTATGGGGAGACCCAGTACTTC

j_gene: TRBJ1-2
d_gene: .
len: 16
v_gene: TRBV27
abundance: .
CDR3aa: CASSPIGEGANYGYTF
CDR3nt: TGTGCCAGCAGTCCAATCGGGGAAGGGGCTAACTATGGCTACACCTTC

j_gene: TRBJ1-1
d_gene: .
len: 14
v_gene: TRBV10-3
abundance: many
CDR3aa: CAIRRGAGNTEAFF
CDR3nt: TGTGCCATCCGCCGGGGGGCGGGGAACACTGAAGCTTTCTTT

j_gene: TRBJ2-5
d_gene: .
len: 15
v_gene: TRBV6-2/TRBV6-3
abundance: few
CDR3aa: CASSLHGGEQETQYF
CDR3nt: TGTGCCAGCAGTCTCCACGGGGGAGAACAAGAGACCCAGTACTTC

j_gene: TRBJ1-2
d_gene: .
len: 17
v_gene: TRBV6-1
abundance: .
CDR3aa: CASSASLARGLDYGYTF
CDR3nt: TGTGCCAGCAGCGCATCCCTGGCCAGGGGCTTGGACTATGGCTACACCTTC

j_gene: TRBJ2-7
d_gene: TRBD2
len: 16
v_gene: TRBV5-1
abundance: few
CDR3aa: CASSLVLAGKPYEQYF
CDR3nt: TGCGCCAGCAGCTTGGTGCTAGCGGGAAAACCCTACGAGCAGTACTTC

j_gene: TRBJ2-5
d_gene: .
len: 14
v_gene: TRBV24-1
abundance: .
CDR3aa: CATSDRRVQETQYF
CDR3nt: TGTGCCACCAGTGATCGACGGGTACAAGAGACCCAGTACTTC

j_gene: TRBJ1-6
d_gene: .
len: 17
v_gene: TRBV5-1
abundance: once
CDR3aa: CASSLSSVSSYNSPLHF
CDR3nt: TGCGCCAGCAGCTTGTCCAGTGTAAGCTCCTATAATTCACCCCTCCACTTT

j_gene: TRBJ1-2
d_gene: .
len: 15
v_gene: TRBV20-1
abundance: .
CDR3aa: CSAREIDRSNYGYTF
CDR3nt: TGCAGTGCTAGAGAAATCGACAGGTCGAACTATGGCTACACCTTC

j_gene: TRBJ2-5
d_gene: .
len: 16
v_gene: TRBV5-6
abundance: few
CDR3aa: CASSFASMRAQETQYF
CDR3nt: TGTGCCAGCAGCTTCGCCTCTATGAGGGCGCAGGAGACCCAGTACTTC

j_gene: TRBJ2-3
d_gene: .
len: 16
v_gene: TRBV20-1
abundance: few
CDR3aa: CSARVEATVPWVGQYF
CDR3nt: TGCAGTGCTAGAGTCGAGGCGACAGTCCCTTGGGTCGGGCAGTATTTT

j_gene: TRBJ2-3
d_gene: .
len: 15
v_gene: TRBV7-2
abundance: few
CDR3aa: CASSFTNTRAGTQYF
CDR3nt: TGTGCCAGCAGCTTCACTAACACGCGGGCGGGTACGCAGTATTTT

j_gene: TRBJ2-1
d_gene: TRBD1
len: 14
v_gene: TRBV27
abundance: .
CDR3aa: CASSLSHRGNEQFF
CDR3nt: TGTGCCAGCAGTTTATCGCACAGGGGCAATGAGCAGTTCTTC

j_gene: TRBJ2-7
d_gene: .
len: 14
v_gene: TRBV27
abundance: .
CDR3aa: CASSRQALLYEQYF
CDR3nt: TGTGCCAGCAGCAGACAGGCTTTACTCTACGAGCAGTACTTC

j_gene: TRBJ1-2
d_gene: .
len: 15
v_gene: TRBV6-2/TRBV6-3
abundance: once
CDR3aa: CASSYGQGQFYGYTF
CDR3nt: TGTGCCAGCAGTTACGGTCAGGGGCAATTCTATGGCTACACCTTC

j_gene: TRBJ2-3
d_gene: .
len: 13
v_gene: TRBV4-2
abundance: few
CDR3aa: CASSQDSGSTQYF
CDR3nt: TGTGCCAGCAGCCAAGATTCCGGGAGTACGCAGTATTTT

j_gene: TRBJ2-3
d_gene: .
len: 14
v_gene: TRBV6-6
abundance: few
CDR3aa: CASKRVSSTDTQYF
CDR3nt: TGTGCCAGCAAGAGGGTTTCTAGCACAGATACGCAGTATTTT

j_gene: TRBJ2-7
d_gene: .
len: 14
v_gene: TRBV6-2/TRBV6-3
abundance: .
CDR3aa: CASSYANRGYEQYF
CDR3nt: TGTGCCAGCAGTTACGCGAACCGGGGCTACGAGCAGTACTTC

j_gene: TRBJ1-4
d_gene: .
len: 15
v_gene: TRBV25-1
abundance: .
CDR3aa: CASSQRGGGGEKLFF
CDR3nt: TGTGCCAGCAGTCAGCGGGGGGGCGGAGGTGAAAAACTGTTTTTT

j_gene: TRBJ2-1
d_gene: .
len: 15
v_gene: TRBV20-1
abundance: once
CDR3aa: CSARAGVSVRNEQFF
CDR3nt: TGCAGTGCTAGGGCAGGGGTATCGGTTCGGAATGAGCAGTTCTTC

j_gene: TRBJ1-2
d_gene: TRBD1
len: 14
v_gene: TRBV20-1
abundance: .
CDR3aa: CSATSDRAVYGYTF
CDR3nt: TGCAGTGCCACCTCCGACAGGGCCGTCTATGGCTACACCTTC

j_gene: TRBJ1-2
d_gene: TRBD1
len: 17
v_gene: TRBV5-1
abundance: .
CDR3aa: CASSPPGVPGTGYGYTF
CDR3nt: TGCGCCAGCAGCCCCCCGGGAGTCCCCGGGACAGGATATGGCTACACCTTC

j_gene: TRBJ2-1
d_gene: .
len: 13
v_gene: TRBV20-1
abundance: few
CDR3aa: CSAQETANNEQFF
CDR3nt: TGCAGTGCCCAAGAGACTGCTAACAATGAGCAGTTCTTC

j_gene: TRBJ2-4
d_gene: .
len: 15
v_gene: TRBV28
abundance: once
CDR3aa: CASSSQERGQNIQYF
CDR3nt: TGTGCCAGCAGTTCACAGGAAAGGGGCCAAAACATTCAGTACTTC

j_gene: TRBJ2-7
d_gene: .
len: 13
v_gene: TRBV28
abundance: few
CDR3aa: CASSFGGQYEQYF
CDR3nt: TGTGCCAGCAGTTTTGGAGGTCAATACGAGCAGTACTTC

j_gene: TRBJ2-1
d_gene: TRBD2
len: 19
v_gene: TRBV20-1
abundance: .
CDR3aa: CSARDPSSSGGLIYNEQFF
CDR3nt: TGCAGTGCTAGAGATCCTTCTTCTAGCGGGGGTCTAATATACAATGAGCAGTTCTTC

j_gene: TRBJ1-5
d_gene: TRBD1
len: 16
v_gene: TRBV4-3
abundance: .
CDR3aa: CASSQDRTGGQQPQHF
CDR3nt: TGCGCCAGCAGCCAAGATAGAACAGGGGGACAACAGCCCCAGCATTTT

j_gene: TRBJ2-3
d_gene: .
len: 14
v_gene: TRBV4-2
abundance: .
CDR3aa: CASSQDGAGDTQYF
CDR3nt: TGTGCCAGCAGCCAAGACGGGGCTGGAGATACGCAGTATTTT

j_gene: TRBJ2-3
d_gene: .
len: 14
v_gene: TRBV7-9
abundance: few
CDR3aa: CASSRTDDTDTQYF
CDR3nt: TGTGCCAGCAGCCGGACGGATGACACAGATACGCAGTATTTT

j_gene: TRBJ2-3
d_gene: .
len: 14
v_gene: TRBV6-5
abundance: .
CDR3aa: CASSRLTTTDTQYF
CDR3nt: TGTGCCAGCAGTAGACTTACGACCACAGATACGCAGTATTTT